The rows below give T cell receptor beta chains drawn from one sample of a study of blood T cell repertoires in COVID-19. Sequenced by immunoSEQ multiplex PCR; TCRdb stores in-frame clones only, minus some. The table shows 150,000 or so clones, with almost 90% occurring only once. Specimen: peripheral blood. All receptors come from a human donor in a cohort sampled during active COVID-19. The CDR3 runs from the conserved cysteine through the conserved F or W. A D gene is named only where the DNA matches it firmly. Size tells how often a clone was seen (once, few, many) or the class of an expanded clone, and some rows leave it out.

TRBD1 | TRBJ2-3 | NA | TRBV7-2 | CASSFTGGAGTDTQYF | TGTGCCAGCAGCTTTACAGGGGGCGCCGGGACAGATACGCAGTATTTT
NA | TRBJ1-1 | NA | TRBV6-5 | CASSYTPGGSTEAFF | TGTGCCAGCAGTTACACCCCCGGTGGGAGCACTGAAGCTTTCTTT
TRBD2 | TRBJ2-1 | NA | TRBV28 | CASRDSGASSYNEQFF | TGTGCCAGCAGGGATAGCGGGGCGAGCTCCTACAATGAGCAGTTCTTC
TRBD2 | TRBJ2-1 | NA | TRBV6-5 | CASREDRGYYNEQFF | TGTGCCAGCCGGGAGGATAGGGGCTACTACAATGAGCAGTTCTTC
NA | TRBJ2-1 | NA | TRBV28 | CASSYYPDSYNEQFF | TGTGCCAGCAGTTACTACCCGGACAGCTACAATGAGCAGTTCTTC
TRBD2 | TRBJ2-1 | NA | TRBV9 | CASSVGLERGGGNEQFF | TGTGCCAGCAGCGTAGGCTTGGAGCGGGGGGGCGGAAATGAGCAGTTCTTC
NA | TRBJ1-1 | NA | TRBV9 | CASSVRGEWGTTEAFF | TGTGCCAGCAGCGTGCGCGGGGAGTGGGGGACCACTGAAGCTTTCTTT
TRBD1 | TRBJ1-1 | once | TRBV4-3 | CASSARQGRTEAFF | TGCGCCAGCAGCGCCCGACAGGGAAGGACTGAAGCTTTCTTT
NA | TRBJ2-3 | NA | TRBV2 | CASSDEASVSTDTQYF | TGTGCCAGCAGTGATGAGGCCAGCGTAAGCACAGATACGCAGTATTTT
TRBD2 | TRBJ2-1 | NA | TRBV9 | CASSLSGGGPNEQFF | TGTGCCAGCAGCCTCTCGGGCGGGGGGCCCAATGAGCAGTTCTTC
NA | TRBJ2-1 | NA | TRBV11-2 | CASRWEAGVYNEQFF | TGTGCCAGCAGGTGGGAGGCAGGAGTTTACAATGAGCAGTTCTTC
TRBD2 | TRBJ2-1 | NA | TRBV5-1 | CASSWGLAGGPSNYNEQFF | TGCGCCAGCAGCTGGGGACTAGCGGGAGGGCCGAGCAACTACAATGAGCAGTTCTTC